A single sample is the source of the 2 T cell receptor beta chains below, sequenced in a study of blood T cell repertoires in COVID-19. Here immunoSEQ multiplex PCR was the method, and the copy in TCRdb shows in-frame clones only, minus some. The sample yields under 250,000 clones, roughly 81% seen once. Sequencing was done on a sample of peripheral blood. The receptors stem from a man aged 50 to 59 who had recovered from COVID-19.

This chain uses TRBV5-8 with TRBJ2-7; the match to TRBD2 covers 15 bases. This CDR3 comprises 19 residues. Germline V gene lookup returns CDR1 SGHTS and CDR2 YDEGEE. J was trimmed by 3 bases and V by 4 bases; bases with no gene match: 14. CDR3 protein: CASSGIEWTSGRANYEQYF. CDR3 nucleotides: TGTGCCAGCAGCGGAATAGAGTGGACTAGCGGGAGGGCCAACTACGAGCAGTACTTC.

This chain links TRBV5-4 with TRBJ2-7; D uncertain. The CDR3 totals 14 residues. Trimming took off 0 bases at V and 2 bases at J, with 9 bases between the two ends. Germline CDR1 SGHNT, CDR2 YYREEE (reference sequence). The CDR3 DNA is TGTGCCAGCAGCTTGGGAGACAAGCCCTACGAGCAGTACTTC. Amino acids: CASSLGDKPYEQYF.